The sequence of this T cell receptor (beta chain) was determined in a study of neurological immune-mediated disorders. TCRdb processed the 5' RACE reads anew with MiXCR; each CDR3 protein has one entry. Of around 70,000 distinct CDR3 sequences in the sample, approximately 4.6% are singletons; the top ten hold roughly 2%. V lost 0 bases and J 0 bases, leaving 14 bases between the germline ends. The germline V gene has CDR1 SGHRS and CDR2 YFSETQ. The CDR3 covers 17 residues. This clonotype was counted many times. Sequencing used PBMCs. The chain couples TRBV5-1 to TRBJ2-3, with D possibly TRBD2 on 5 matching bases. The sequence was collected from a woman in her seventies with multiple sclerosis. CDR3 sequence (DNA): TGCGCCAGCAGCTTGGAAGTCGCGGGCCTCAGCACAGATACGCAGTATTTT. Protein: CASSLEVAGLSTDTQYF.